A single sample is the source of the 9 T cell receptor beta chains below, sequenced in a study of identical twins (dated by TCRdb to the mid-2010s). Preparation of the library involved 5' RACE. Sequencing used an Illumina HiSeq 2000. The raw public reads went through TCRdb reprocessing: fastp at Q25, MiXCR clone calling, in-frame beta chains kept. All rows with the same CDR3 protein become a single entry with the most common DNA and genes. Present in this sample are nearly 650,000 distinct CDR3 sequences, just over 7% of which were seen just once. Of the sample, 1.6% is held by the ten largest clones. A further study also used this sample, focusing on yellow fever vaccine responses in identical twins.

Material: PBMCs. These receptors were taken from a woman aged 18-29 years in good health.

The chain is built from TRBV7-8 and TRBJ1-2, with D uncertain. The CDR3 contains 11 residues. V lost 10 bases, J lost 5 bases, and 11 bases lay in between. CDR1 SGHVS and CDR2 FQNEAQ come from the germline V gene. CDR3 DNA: TGTGCCATCAATTCCCGATATGGCTACACCTTC. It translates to CAINSRYGYTF. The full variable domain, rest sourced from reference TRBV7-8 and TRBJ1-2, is GAGVSQSPRYKVAKRGQDVALRCDPISGHVSLFWYQQALGQGPEFLTYFQNEAQLDKSGLPSDRFFAERPEGSVSTLKIQRTQQEDSAVYLCAINSRYGYTFGSGTRLTVV.

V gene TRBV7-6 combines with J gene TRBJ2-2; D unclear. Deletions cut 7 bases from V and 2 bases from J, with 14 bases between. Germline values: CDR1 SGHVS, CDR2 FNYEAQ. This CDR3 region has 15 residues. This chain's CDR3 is CASIPGPTNTGELFF. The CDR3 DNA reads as TGTGCCAGCATTCCCGGGCCCACAAACACCGGGGAGCTGTTTTTT.

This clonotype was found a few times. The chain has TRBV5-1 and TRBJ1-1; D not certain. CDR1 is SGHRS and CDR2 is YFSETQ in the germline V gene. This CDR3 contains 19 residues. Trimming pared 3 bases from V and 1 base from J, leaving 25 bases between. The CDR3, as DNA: TGCGCCAGCAGCTGGGCCGGAGGTCTGGCCTCGGGTGGGAACACTGAAGCTTTCTTT. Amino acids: CASSWAGGLASGGNTEAFF. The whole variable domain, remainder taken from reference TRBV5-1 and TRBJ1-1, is KAGVTQTPRYLIKTRGQQVTLSCSPISGHRSVSWYQQTPGQGLQFLFEYFSETQRNKGNFPGRFSGRQFSNSRSEMNVSTLELGDSALYLCASSWAGGLASGGNTEAFFGQGTRLTVV.

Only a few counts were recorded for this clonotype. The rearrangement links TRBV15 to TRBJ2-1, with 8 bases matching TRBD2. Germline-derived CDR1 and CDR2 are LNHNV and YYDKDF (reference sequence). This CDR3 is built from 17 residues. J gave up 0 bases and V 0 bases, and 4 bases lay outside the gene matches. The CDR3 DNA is TGTGCCACCAGCAGAGATCGCGGGGGGAGCTCCTACAATGAGCAGTTCTTC. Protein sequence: CATSRDRGGSSYNEQFF.

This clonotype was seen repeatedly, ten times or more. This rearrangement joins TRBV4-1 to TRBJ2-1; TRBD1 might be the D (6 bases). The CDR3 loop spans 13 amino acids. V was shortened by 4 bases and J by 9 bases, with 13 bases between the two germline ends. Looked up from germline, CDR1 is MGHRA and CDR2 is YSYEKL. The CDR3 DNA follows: TGCGCCAGCAGCCTTCGAAAGGGGGTTGAGCAGTTCTTC. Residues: CASSLRKGVEQFF.

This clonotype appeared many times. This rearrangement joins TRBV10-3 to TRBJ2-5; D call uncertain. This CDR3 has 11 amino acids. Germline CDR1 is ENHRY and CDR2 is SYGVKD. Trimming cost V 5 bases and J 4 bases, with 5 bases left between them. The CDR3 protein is CAISSRETQYF. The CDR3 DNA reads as TGTGCCATCAGTAGCAGAGAGACCCAGTACTTC.

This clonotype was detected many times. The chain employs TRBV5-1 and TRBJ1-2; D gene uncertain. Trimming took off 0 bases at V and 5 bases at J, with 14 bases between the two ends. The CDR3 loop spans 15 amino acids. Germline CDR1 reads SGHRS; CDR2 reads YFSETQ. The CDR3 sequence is CASSLGTRQIYGYTF. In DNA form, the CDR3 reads TGCGCCAGCAGCTTGGGGACCCGGCAGATATATGGCTACACCTTC.

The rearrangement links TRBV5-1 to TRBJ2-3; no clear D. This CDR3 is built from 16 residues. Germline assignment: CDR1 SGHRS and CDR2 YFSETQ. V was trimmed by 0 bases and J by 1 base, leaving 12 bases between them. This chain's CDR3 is CASSLGFGRGTDTQYF. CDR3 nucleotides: TGCGCCAGCAGCTTGGGATTCGGAAGGGGCACAGATACGCAGTATTTT. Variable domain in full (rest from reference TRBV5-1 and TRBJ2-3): KAGVTQTPRYLIKTRGQQVTLSCSPISGHRSVSWYQQTPGQGLQFLFEYFSETQRNKGNFPGRFSGRQFSNSRSEMNVSTLELGDSALYLCASSLGFGRGTDTQYFGPGTRLTVL.

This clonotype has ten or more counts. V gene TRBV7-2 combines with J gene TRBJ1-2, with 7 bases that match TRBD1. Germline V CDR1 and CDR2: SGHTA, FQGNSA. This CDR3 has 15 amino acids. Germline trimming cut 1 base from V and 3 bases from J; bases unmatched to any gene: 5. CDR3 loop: CASSLVRTGYYGYTF. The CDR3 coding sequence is TGTGCCAGCAGCTTAGTTAGGACAGGCTACTATGGCTACACCTTC.